This T cell receptor beta chain originates from a study of vaccination and CD4 T cells after COVID-19. Study as a whole: Post-COVID samples were collected a median about 94 days following diagnosis, spanning 35 to 161.

On this clonotype itself: Its cognate antigen is unknown.

Regarding treatment: approximately 9-day PBMC culture with coronavirus spike peptide pools or control peptides (ViraFEST assay). ViraFEST enlarged antigen-specific T cell populations with peptide pools and afterwards sequenced TCRs. Replacement of half the medium with fresh IL-2 medium took place on days 3 and 7. The germline V gene encodes CDR1 MNHEY and CDR2 SVGAGI. The CDR3 loop spans 16 amino acids. V gave up 0 bases and J gave up 4 bases, with 13 bases separating them. Scientists ran DNA taken from cultured CD4+ T cells through the Oncomine TCR Beta short-read assay for sequencing. MiXCR, applied by TCRdb to the PCR reads, yields one record per CDR3 protein. The sample has just under 20,000 distinct CDR3 sequences; 26% are singletons. Study observations and caveats: There were relatively few convalescent patients studied, and there were no early post-infection timepoints.

This sequence was found in a human donor with COVID-19. The chain employs TRBV6-5 and TRBJ1-3; perhaps TRBD1 as D (6 bases). The sample consisted of cultured CD4+ T cells from blood. This CDR3 reads CASSYSQGGSGNTIYF. CDR3 nucleotides: TGTGCCAGCAGTTACTCACAGGGTGGTTCAGGAAACACCATATATTTT.